This T cell receptor beta chain stems from a study of T cells after yellow fever vaccination. Study conclusions and caveats: Some clonotypes were seen in both the CD4 and the CD8 compartments. These made up a small share and likely arose from convergent recombination.

By 5'RACE template switching, TCR cDNA was produced, with a universal primer site and UMIs added in the process. MiXCR, applied by TCRdb to the 5' RACE reads, yields one record per CDR3 protein. The profile shows more than 55,000 distinct CDR3 sequences, approximately 8% of them singletons. As to this clonotype: Its antigen is as yet unknown.

This CDR3 region has 16 residues. Germline CDR1 is SQVTM and CDR2 is ANQGSEA. The J segment lost 6 bases and the V segment lost 0 bases, leaving 6 bases of the junction unmatched. V gene TRBV29-1 combines with J gene TRBJ2-2, with TRBD1 identical over 11 bases. This sequence was found in a man aged 30-40 years who received the YFV17D yellow fever vaccine. The starting material was CD8+ T cells sorted from PBMCs, obtained 15 days after the yellow fever booster vaccination. CDR3 DNA: TGCAGCGTTGAAGATCCCGGACAGGGGGCGCCCGGGGAGCTGTTTTTT. Protein: CSVEDPGQGAPGELFF.